Listed here are 4 T cell receptor beta chains from one sample, sequenced in a study of shared clonotypes between healthy human individuals. CD8 cells classed as naive were CD45RO-negative and positively selected for CCR7, excluding terminally differentiated effector memory CD45RA+ cells. The repertoire was sequenced with immunoSEQ multiplex PCR; TCRdb's copy has only in-frame clones and lacks some. The sample includes some 2.1 million clones, roughly 95% of them seen just once. The sequencing input was naive CD8+ T cells sorted from blood. The receptors shown here come from a man aged 18 to 30 in good health.

As concerns this clone: The DNA is left out, because the CDR3 cannot be placed on it with certainty; the CDR3 is given as TCRdb lists it. This chain links TRBV27 with TRBJ2-7; no DNA check was done on the table's D call, TRBD1. Germline CDR1 reads MNHEY; CDR2 reads SMNVEV (reference sequence). The CDR3 numbers 14 amino acids, ends counted. The CDR3 here is CASILGHQRDEQYF.

The V call is TRBV27, the J call TRBJ2-7; D call uncertain. V shed 3 bases and J shed 5 bases, with 11 bases lying between them. The germline gives CDR1 MNHEY, CDR2 SMNVEV (reference sequence). CDR3 length: 13 residues. The CDR3 DNA reads as TGTGCCAGCAGTTTTGGATCGCGACACGAGCAGTACTTC. As protein: CASSFGSRHEQYF.

The gene calls are TRBV7-6 and TRBJ1-4; D unclear. The length of the CDR3 is 16 residues. Trimming pared 1 base from V and 4 bases from J, leaving 13 bases between. CDR1 SGHVS and CDR2 FNYEAQ come from the germline V gene. CDR3 in DNA: TGTGCCAGCAGCTTAGTTATCGGAAGAGATAATGAAAAACTGTTTTTT. Protein sequence: CASSLVIGRDNEKLFF.

The chain links TRBV6-5 to TRBJ1-4; no clear D gene. The CDR3 runs to 13 residues. The germline V gene encodes CDR1 MNHEY and CDR2 SVGAGI. The germline V and J ends were trimmed by 2 bases and 6 bases, with 7 bases remaining between them. In DNA, the CDR3 is TGTGCCAGCAGTTACAGGGCGGATGAAAAACTGTTTTTT. This codes for CASSYRADEKLFF.